What follows describes a single T cell receptor beta chain. The antigen is not known. Germline V CDR1 and CDR2: SGHTA, FQGNSA. There are 14 residues in the CDR3. Trimming cost V 2 bases and J 0 bases, with 5 bases left between them. The data derive from a study of cytomegalovirus exposure and HLA in healthy donors. Notes on the study in general: In a later analysis, several top co-occurrence clusters appeared linked to parvovirus B19, influenza, CMV and Epstein-Barr virus. Listed as cytomegalovirus-associated were 150 or so TCR beta chains.

60 Vbeta and 13 Jbeta primers were used in PCR. TCRdb's copy holds only in-frame clones and misses some; the assay was immunoSEQ multiplex PCR. The repertoire holds 150,000 or so clones, with about 74% as singletons. The sample consisted of PBMCs. This chain links TRBV7-2 with TRBJ2-4; D gene ambiguous. The sequence derives from a man in his forties in good health and CMV-seropositive. This chain's CDR3 is CASSLPGAKNIQYF. CDR3 nucleotides: TGTGCCAGCAGCTTACCGGGAGCCAAAAACATTCAGTACTTC.